The clone carrying this T cell receptor (beta chain) was detected many times. Its target is unknown. Per germline, CDR1 SGHVS and CDR2 FNYEAQ. V lost 0 bases to trimming and J lost 3 bases, with 5 bases between them. The CDR3 extends over 13 amino acids. This sample was included in a study of T cells after yellow fever vaccination. UMIs and a universal primer site were added when TCR cDNA was made by 5'RACE template switching. TCRdb re-derived calls from the 5' RACE reads in MiXCR, one entry per CDR3 protein. The table records some 100,000 distinct CDR3 sequences, around 6.7% of them present only once. Overall study results and limits: It was the secondary response that reached its peak faster, day 5 versus 15, but it was weaker. Booster samples showed a return of most primary-vaccination clones (around 96% CD4, 85% to 90% CD8).

This TCR derives from a man between 18 and 35 years old who received the YFV17D yellow fever vaccine. The starting material was CD4+ T cells sorted from PBMCs, obtained about 41 days after the first yellow fever vaccination. The chain employs TRBV7-6 and TRBJ1-1; D not certain. The CDR3 DNA is TGTGCCAGCAGCTTAGCTTCTCACACTGAAGCTTTCTTT. Amino acids: CASSLASHTEAFF.